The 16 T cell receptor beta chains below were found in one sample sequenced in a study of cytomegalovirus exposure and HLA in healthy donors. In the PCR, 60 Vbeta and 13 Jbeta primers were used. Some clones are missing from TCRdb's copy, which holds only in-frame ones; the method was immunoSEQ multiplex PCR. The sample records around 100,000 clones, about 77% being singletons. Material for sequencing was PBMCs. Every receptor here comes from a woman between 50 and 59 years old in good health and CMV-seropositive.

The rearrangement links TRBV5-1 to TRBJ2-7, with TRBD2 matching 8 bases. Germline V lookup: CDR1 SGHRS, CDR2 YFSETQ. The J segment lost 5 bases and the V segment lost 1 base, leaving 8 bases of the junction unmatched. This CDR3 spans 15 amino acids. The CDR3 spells CASSLREGPTDEQYF. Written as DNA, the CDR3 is TGCGCCAGCAGCTTGCGGGAGGGCCCGACGGACGAGCAGTACTTC.

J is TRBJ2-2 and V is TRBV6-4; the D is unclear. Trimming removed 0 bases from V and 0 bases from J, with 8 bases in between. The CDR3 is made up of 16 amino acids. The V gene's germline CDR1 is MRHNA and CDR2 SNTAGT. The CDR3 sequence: CASSDSSIPNTGELFF. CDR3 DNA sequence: TGTGCCAGCAGTGACTCGTCAATCCCGAACACCGGGGAGCTGTTTTTT.

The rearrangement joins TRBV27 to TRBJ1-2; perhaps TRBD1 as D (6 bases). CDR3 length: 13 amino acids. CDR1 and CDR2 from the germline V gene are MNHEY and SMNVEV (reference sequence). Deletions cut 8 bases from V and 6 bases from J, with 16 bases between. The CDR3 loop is CASGGSRANGYTF. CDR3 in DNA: TGTGCCAGCGGGGGCTCCCGGGCGAATGGCTACACCTTC.

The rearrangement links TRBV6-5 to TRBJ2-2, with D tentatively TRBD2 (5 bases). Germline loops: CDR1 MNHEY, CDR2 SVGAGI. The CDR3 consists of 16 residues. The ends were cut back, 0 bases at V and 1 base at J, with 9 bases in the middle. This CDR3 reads CASSYSRVLNTGELFF. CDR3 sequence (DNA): TGTGCCAGCAGTTACTCGAGGGTCCTGAACACCGGGGAGCTGTTTTTT.

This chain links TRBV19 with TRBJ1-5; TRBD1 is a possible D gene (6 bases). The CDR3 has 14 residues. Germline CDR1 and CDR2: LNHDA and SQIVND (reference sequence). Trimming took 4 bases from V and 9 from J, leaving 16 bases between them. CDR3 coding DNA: TGTGCCAGTAGTAGAGTAGAGGGGGGGAGGCCCCAGCATTTT. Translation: CASSRVEGGRPQHF.

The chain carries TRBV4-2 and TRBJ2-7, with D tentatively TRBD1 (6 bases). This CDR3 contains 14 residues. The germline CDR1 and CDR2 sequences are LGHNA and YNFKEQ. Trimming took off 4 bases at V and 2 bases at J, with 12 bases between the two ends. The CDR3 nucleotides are TGTGCCAGCAGCCCTGGGGGCCAAGCCTACGAGCAGTACTTC. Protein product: CASSPGGQAYEQYF.

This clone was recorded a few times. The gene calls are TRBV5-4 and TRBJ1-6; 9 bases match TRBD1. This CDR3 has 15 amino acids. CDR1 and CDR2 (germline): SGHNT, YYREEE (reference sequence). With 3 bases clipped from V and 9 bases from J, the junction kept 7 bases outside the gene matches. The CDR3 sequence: CASSWVQGAGSPLHF. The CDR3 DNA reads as TGTGCCAGCAGCTGGGTACAGGGGGCGGGTTCACCCCTCCACTTT.

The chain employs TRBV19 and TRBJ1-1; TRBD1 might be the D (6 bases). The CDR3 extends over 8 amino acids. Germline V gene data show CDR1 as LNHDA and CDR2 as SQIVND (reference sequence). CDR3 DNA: TGTGGGACAGTCGTGGCTTTCTTT. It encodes CGTVVAFF.

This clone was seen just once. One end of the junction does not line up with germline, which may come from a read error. In DNA form, the CDR3 reads TGTGCCAGCAGCTTAAGGGATCCTAGCGGGAGGACAGATACGCCGTATTTT. Protein product: CASSLRDPSGRTDTPYF. The V and J genes are TRBV13 and TRBJ2-3, with TRBD2 identical over 11 bases. The CDR3 spans 17 residues. Germline lookup yields CDR1 PRHDT and CDR2 FYEKMQ (reference sequence).

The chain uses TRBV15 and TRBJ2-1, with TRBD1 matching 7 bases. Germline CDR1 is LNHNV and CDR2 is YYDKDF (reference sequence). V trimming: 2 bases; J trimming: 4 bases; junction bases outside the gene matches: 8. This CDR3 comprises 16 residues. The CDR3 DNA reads TGTGCCACCAGCAGAACCCGACAGGGCTATTACAATGAGCAGTTCTTC. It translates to CATSRTRQGYYNEQFF.

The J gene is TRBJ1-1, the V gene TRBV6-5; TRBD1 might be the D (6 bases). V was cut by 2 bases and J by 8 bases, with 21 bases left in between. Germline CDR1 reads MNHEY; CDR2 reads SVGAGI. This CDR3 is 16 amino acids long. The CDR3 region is CASSYSGGSVGAEAFF. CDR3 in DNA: TGTGCCAGCAGTTACAGCGGGGGGAGTGTGGGGGCGGAAGCTTTCTTT.

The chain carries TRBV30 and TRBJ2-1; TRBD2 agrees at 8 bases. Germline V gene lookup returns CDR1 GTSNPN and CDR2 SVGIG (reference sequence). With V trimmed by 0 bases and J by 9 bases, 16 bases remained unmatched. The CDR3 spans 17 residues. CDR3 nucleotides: TGTGCCTGGAGTGTGGGAGCGGGAGCCCCTCTAGGGGGTGAGCAGTTCTTC. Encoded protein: CAWSVGAGAPLGGEQFF.

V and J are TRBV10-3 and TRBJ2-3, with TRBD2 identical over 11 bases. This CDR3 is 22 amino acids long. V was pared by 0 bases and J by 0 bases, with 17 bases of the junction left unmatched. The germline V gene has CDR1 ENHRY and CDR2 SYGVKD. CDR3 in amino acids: CAISESISLAGGRQLSTDTQYF. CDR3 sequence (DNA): TGTGCCATCAGTGAGTCGATAAGCCTAGCGGGGGGTAGACAACTAAGCACAGATACGCAGTATTTT.

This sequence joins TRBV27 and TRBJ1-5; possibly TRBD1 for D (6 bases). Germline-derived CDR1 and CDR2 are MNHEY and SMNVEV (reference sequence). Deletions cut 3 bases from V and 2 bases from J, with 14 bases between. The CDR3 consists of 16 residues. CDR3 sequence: CASSFTRTVGNQPQHF. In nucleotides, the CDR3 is TGTGCCAGCAGTTTTACGAGGACAGTAGGCAATCAGCCCCAGCATTTT.

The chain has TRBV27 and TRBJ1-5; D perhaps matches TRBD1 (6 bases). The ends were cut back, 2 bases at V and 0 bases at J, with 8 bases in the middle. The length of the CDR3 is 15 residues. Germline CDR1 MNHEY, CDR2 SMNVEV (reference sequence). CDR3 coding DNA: TGTGCCAGCAGTTTAGGCAGGGGTAGCAATCAGCCCCAGCATTTT. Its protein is CASSLGRGSNQPQHF.

CDR3 amino acids: CASRLAGEADTQYF. CDR3 in DNA: TGTGCCAGCCGTCTAGCGGGAGAGGCAGATACGCAGTATTTT. V is TRBV6-4 and J is TRBJ2-3; 10 bases line up with TRBD2. V gave up 8 bases and J gave up 4 bases; unmatched junction bases: 6. Germline V gives CDR1 MRHNA, CDR2 SNTAGT. There are 14 residues in the CDR3.